Detailed here is one T cell receptor (beta chain). The V gene lost 4 bases and the J gene lost 1 base, with 14 bases spanning the gap. Germline assignment: CDR1 SGHRS and CDR2 YFSETQ. The CDR3 is 15 amino acids. The record originates from a study of blood T cell repertoires in COVID-19. Study details: Donors in the United States, Italy and Spain gave samples during acute or convalescent COVID-19. The analysed material was cDNA or gDNA that came from T cells, B-cell-depleted T cells, or PBMCs.

As processed by the authors: Reference gene primers were amplified, and this amplification served to estimate nucleated cell counts. Generated by immunoSEQ multiplex PCR, the TCRdb table keeps only in-frame clones and is missing some. V and J calls and clone size are as listed in that table; D and trimming were resolved from the DNA. Of approximately 250,000 clones listed, 86% are singletons. The source of this sequence is a man aged 25-45 years with active or convalescent COVID-19. Sample: peripheral blood. The genes are TRBV5-1 and TRBJ2-5, with D hard to call. The CDR3 loop is CASSATTQSQETQYF. CDR3 nucleotide sequence: TGCGCCAGCAGCGCCACTACTCAGAGCCAAGAGACCCAGTACTTC.